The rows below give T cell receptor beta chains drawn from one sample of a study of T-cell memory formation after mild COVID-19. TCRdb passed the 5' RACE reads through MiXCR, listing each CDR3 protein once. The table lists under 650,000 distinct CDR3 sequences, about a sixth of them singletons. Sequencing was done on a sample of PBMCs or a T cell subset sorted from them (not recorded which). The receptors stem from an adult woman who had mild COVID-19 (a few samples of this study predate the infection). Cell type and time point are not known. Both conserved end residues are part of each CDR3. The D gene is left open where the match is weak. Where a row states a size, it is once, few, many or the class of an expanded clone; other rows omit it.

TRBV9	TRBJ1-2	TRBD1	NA	TGTGCCAGCAGCTCTACCCCCCAGGGGGCGAACTATGGCTACACCTTC	CASSSTPQGANYGYTF
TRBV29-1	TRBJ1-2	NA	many	TGCAGCGTTGTCCTGACAGACTATGGCTACACCTTC	CSVVLTDYGYTF
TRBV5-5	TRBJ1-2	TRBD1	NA	TGTGCCAGCAGCTCCGGGACAGCCGTGGGATATGGCTACACCTTC	CASSSGTAVGYGYTF
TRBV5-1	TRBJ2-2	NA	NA	TGCGCCAGCAGCTTGGTGTCAGGCTTGGGGGAGCTGTTTTTT	CASSLVSGLGELFF
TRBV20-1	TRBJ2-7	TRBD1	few	TGCAGTGCTAGATCTTACAGGGGGAGCTCCTACGAGCAGTACTTC	CSARSYRGSSYEQYF
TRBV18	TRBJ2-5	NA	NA	TGTGCCAGCTCCGGGGAGGACTACCAAGAGACCCAGTACTTC	CASSGEDYQETQYF
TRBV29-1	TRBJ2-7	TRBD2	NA	TGCAGCGTTGAAGGGACTAGCGGGAGCTCCTACGAGCAGTACTTC	CSVEGTSGSSYEQYF
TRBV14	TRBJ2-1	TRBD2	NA	TGTGCCAGCAGCAAATTCCTGGCTAGCGGGAGAAAGTTCTTC	CASSKFLASGRKFF
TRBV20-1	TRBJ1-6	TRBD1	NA	TGCAGTGCTAGAGGGACAGGGTATTCACCCCTCCACTTT	CSARGTGYSPLHF
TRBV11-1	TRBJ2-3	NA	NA	TGTGCCAGCAGCTTAGCAGAAGATACGCAGTATTTT	CASSLAEDTQYF
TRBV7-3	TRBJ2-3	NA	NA	TGTGCCAGCAGCATCGCGCCCAAAGATACGCAGTATTTT	CASSIAPKDTQYF
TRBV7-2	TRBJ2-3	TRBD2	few	TGTGCCAGCAGCCTCAAGCGGGGTAGCACAGATACGCAGTATTTT	CASSLKRGSTDTQYF
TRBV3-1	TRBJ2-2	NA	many	TGTGCCAGCAGCCCCCACCTAGCGCGGAACACCGGGGAGCTGTTTTTT	CASSPHLARNTGELFF
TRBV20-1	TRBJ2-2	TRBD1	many	TGCAGTGCGAGGGGGACAGGGGGCACCGGGGAGCTGTTTTTT	CSARGTGGTGELFF
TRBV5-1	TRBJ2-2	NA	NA	TGCGCCAGCAGCTCGCCAGGGCAGGTCGGGGAGCTGTTTTTT	CASSSPGQVGELFF
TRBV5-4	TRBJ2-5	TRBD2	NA	TGTGCCAGCAGCCTGGGGGGGGGTTCGTACCAAGAGACCCAGTACTTC	CASSLGGGSYQETQYF
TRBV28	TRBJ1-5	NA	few	TGTGCCACCGGACCGGGCTATGCGCCCCAGCATTTT	CATGPGYAPQHF
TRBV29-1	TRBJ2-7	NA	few	TGCAGCGTTGTCGCGCAGGGGACCTACGAGCAGTACTTC	CSVVAQGTYEQYF
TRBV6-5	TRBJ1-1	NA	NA	TGTGCCAGCAGGGAGAACACTGAAGCTTTCTTT	CASRENTEAFF
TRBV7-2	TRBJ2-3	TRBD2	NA	TGTGCCAGCAGCCTTTTGGGCCCGGGACTAGCGGGAGGAGGGGCCACAGATACGCAGTATTTT	CASSLLGPGLAGGGATDTQYF
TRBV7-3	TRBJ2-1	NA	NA	TGTGCCAGCAGCCTCTCAAGGGTGTGGGCCTACAATGAGCAGTTCTTC	CASSLSRVWAYNEQFF
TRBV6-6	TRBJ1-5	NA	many	TGTGCCAGCAGTTACAGGGAACCTAGCAATCAGCCCCAGCATTTT	CASSYREPSNQPQHF
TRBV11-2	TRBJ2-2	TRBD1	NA	TGTGCCAGCAGCGTATTACCGGGACAGGGAGACACCGGGGAGCTGTTTTTT	CASSVLPGQGDTGELFF
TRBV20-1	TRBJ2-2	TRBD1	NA	TGCAGTGCTAGAATCCCGGGACAGAGAAACACCGGGGAGCTGTTTTTT	CSARIPGQRNTGELFF
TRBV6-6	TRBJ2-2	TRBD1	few	TGTGCCAGCAGTTACACAGGGGGCACCGGGGAGCTGTTTTTT	CASSYTGGTGELFF
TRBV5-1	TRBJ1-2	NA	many	TGCGCCAGCAGCTTGGAAGGGGCGCGCAATTATGGCTACACCTTC	CASSLEGARNYGYTF